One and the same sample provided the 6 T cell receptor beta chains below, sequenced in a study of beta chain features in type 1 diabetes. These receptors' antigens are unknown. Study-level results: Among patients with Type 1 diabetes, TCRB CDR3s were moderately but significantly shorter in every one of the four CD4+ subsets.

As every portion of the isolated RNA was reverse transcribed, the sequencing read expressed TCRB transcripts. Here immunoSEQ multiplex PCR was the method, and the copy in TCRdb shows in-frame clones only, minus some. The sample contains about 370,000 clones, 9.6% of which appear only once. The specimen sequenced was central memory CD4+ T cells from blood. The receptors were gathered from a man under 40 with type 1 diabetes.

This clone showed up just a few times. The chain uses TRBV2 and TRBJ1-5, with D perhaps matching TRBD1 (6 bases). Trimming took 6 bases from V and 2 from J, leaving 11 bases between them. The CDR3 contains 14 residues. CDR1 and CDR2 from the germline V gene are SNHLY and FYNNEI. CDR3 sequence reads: CASRQGKGNQPQHF. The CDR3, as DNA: TGTGCCAGCAGACAGGGTAAGGGCAATCAGCCCCAGCATTTT.

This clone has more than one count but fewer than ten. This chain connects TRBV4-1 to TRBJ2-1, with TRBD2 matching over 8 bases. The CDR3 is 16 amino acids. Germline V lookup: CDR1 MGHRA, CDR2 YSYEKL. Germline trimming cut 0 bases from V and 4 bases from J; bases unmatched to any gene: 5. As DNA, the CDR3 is TGCGCCAGCAGCCAAGAATATAGCGGGACTTACAATGAGCAGTTCTTC. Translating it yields CASSQEYSGTYNEQFF.

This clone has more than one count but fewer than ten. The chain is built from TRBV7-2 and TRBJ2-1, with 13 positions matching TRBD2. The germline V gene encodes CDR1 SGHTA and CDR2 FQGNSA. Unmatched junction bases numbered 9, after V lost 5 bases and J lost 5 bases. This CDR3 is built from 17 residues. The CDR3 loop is CASSPLAGLAGNNEQFF. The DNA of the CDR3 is TGTGCCAGCAGCCCGCTCGCGGGACTAGCGGGGAACAATGAGCAGTTCTTC. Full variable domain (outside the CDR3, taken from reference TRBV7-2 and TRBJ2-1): GAGVSQSPSNKVTEKGKDVELRCDPISGHTALYWYRQSLGQGLEFLIYFQGNSAPDKSGLPSDRFSAERTGGSVSTLTIQRTQQEDSAVYLCASSPLAGLAGNNEQFFGPGTRLTVL.

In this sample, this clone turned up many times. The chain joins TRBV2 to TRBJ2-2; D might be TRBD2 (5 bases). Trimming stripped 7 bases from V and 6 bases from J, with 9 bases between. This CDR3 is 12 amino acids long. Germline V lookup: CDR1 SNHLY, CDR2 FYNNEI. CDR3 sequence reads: CASNTGSGELFF. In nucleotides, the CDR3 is TGTGCCAGCAATACGGGGTCCGGGGAGCTGTTTTTT.

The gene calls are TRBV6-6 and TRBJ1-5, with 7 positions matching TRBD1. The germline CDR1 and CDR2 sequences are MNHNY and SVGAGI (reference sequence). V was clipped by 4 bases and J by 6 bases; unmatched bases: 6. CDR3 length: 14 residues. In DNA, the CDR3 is TGTGCCAGCAGTTTACAGGGGCCGGGTCAGCCCCAGCATTTT. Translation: CASSLQGPGQPQHF.

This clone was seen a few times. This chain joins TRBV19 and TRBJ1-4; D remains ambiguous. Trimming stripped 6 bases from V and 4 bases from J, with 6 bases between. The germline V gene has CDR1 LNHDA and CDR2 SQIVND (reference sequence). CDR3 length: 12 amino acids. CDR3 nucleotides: TGTGCCAGTAGCGGGATTAATGAAAAACTGTTTTTT. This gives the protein CASSGINEKLFF.